This is a list of T cell receptor beta chains from one sample in a study of cytomegalovirus exposure and HLA in healthy donors. Sequencing was performed with immunoSEQ multiplex PCR; in TCRdb, only in-frame clones are kept and a portion is missing. The sample lists about 160,000 clones, about four fifths seen once, with 4% to 5.5% in the top ten. Sequencing used PBMCs. The receptors shown here come from a man between 25 and 39 years old in good health and CMV-seronegative. Both conserved end residues are part of each CDR3. D genes are given only for firm matches. Clone size, where shown, is once, few, many, or a class for clones that have expanded.

J: TRBJ2-7
size: .
V: TRBV20-1
D: .
CDR3: CSARPLGGQYF
DNA: TGCAGTGCTAGGCCCCTAGGGGGGCAGTACTTC

J: TRBJ1-2
size: .
V: TRBV15
D: .
CDR3: CATSRDLRLYGYTF
DNA: TGTGCCACCAGCAGAGATCTCAGGTTATATGGCTACACCTTC

J: TRBJ2-3
size: .
V: TRBV29-1
D: .
CDR3: CSVESRYTDTQYF
DNA: TGCAGCGTTGAAAGCAGGTACACAGATACGCAGTATTTT

J: TRBJ1-6
size: few
V: TRBV19
D: .
CDR3: CASSIKDSTSYNSPLHF
DNA: TGTGCCAGTAGTATAAAGGACAGCACCTCCTATAATTCACCCCTCCACTTT

J: TRBJ1-5
size: .
V: TRBV7-8
D: .
CDR3: CASSLNRGGSPNSNQPQHF
DNA: TGTGCCAGCAGCTTGAACAGAGGAGGCAGCCCAAATAGCAATCAGCCCCAGCATTTT

J: TRBJ2-1
size: once
V: TRBV30
D: TRBD2
CDR3: CAWSRLSGGYNEQFF
DNA: TGTGCCTGGTCCCGACTAAGCGGGGGTTACAATGAGCAGTTCTTC

J: TRBJ2-5
size: few
V: TRBV9
D: TRBD2
CDR3: CASSQVLAGVSETQYF
DNA: TGTGCCAGCAGCCAAGTTCTAGCGGGAGTCTCAGAGACCCAGTACTTC

J: TRBJ2-5
size: few
V: TRBV9
D: TRBD2
CDR3: CASSVLPSGAQETQYF
DNA: TGTGCCAGCAGCGTCCTCCCTAGCGGGGCGCAAGAGACCCAGTACTTC

J: TRBJ2-2
size: .
V: TRBV7-6
D: TRBD2
CDR3: CASSLRSSGGVAGELFF
DNA: TGTGCCAGCAGCTTAAGGTCGAGCGGGGGTGTTGCCGGGGAGCTGTTTTTT

J: TRBJ1-1
size: .
V: TRBV7-3
D: TRBD1
CDR3: CASSAGQTNTEAFF
DNA: TGTGCCAGCAGCGCGGGACAGACGAACACTGAAGCTTTCTTT

J: TRBJ1-2
size: .
V: TRBV6-5
D: .
CDR3: CASSPLSPRGGYTF
DNA: TGTGCCAGCAGCCCGTTGTCCCCCAGAGGTGGCTACACCTTC

J: TRBJ1-3
size: .
V: TRBV6-1
D: TRBD1
CDR3: CASSGRKGTDSGNTIYF
DNA: TGTGCCAGCAGTGGAAGGAAAGGGACAGACTCTGGAAACACCATATATTTT

J: TRBJ2-7
size: .
V: TRBV11-2
D: .
CDR3: CASSLLGGHPSSYEQYF
DNA: TGTGCCAGCAGCTTACTTGGGGGACACCCGAGCTCCTACGAGCAGTACTTC

J: TRBJ1-1
size: .
V: TRBV5-6
D: TRBD1
CDR3: CASSYRTGGREAFF
DNA: TGTGCCAGCAGCTACCGGACAGGGGGCCGGGAAGCTTTCTTT

J: TRBJ2-2
size: .
V: TRBV5-1
D: .
CDR3: CASSLYGGTGELFF
DNA: TGCGCCAGCAGCTTGTACGGGGGTACCGGGGAGCTGTTTTTT

J: TRBJ2-4
size: .
V: TRBV5-4
D: .
CDR3: CASSRSDEGGIAKNIQYF
DNA: TGTGCCAGCAGCCGTTCAGATGAGGGGGGGATTGCCAAAAACATTCAGTACTTC

J: TRBJ1-2
size: .
V: TRBV14
D: TRBD1
CDR3: CASSQAVTGFGYGYTF
DNA: TGTGCCAGCAGCCAAGCCGTGACAGGGTTCGGCTATGGCTACACCTTC

J: TRBJ2-7
size: .
V: TRBV9
D: .
CDR3: CASSVAGRGPHEQYF
DNA: TGTGCCAGCAGCGTAGCTGGTCGAGGGCCCCACGAGCAGTACTTC

J: TRBJ1-5
size: once
V: TRBV9
D: .
CDR3: CASSTQEGLEPQHF
DNA: TGTGCCAGCAGCACCCAAGAGGGACTGGAGCCCCAGCATTTT

J: TRBJ2-5
size: .
V: TRBV7-2
D: .
CDR3: CASSLDGGIGETQYF
DNA: TGTGCCAGCAGCTTAGATGGGGGGATAGGGGAGACCCAGTACTTC

J: TRBJ2-5
size: .
V: TRBV7-7
D: TRBD1
CDR3: CASSWGQGRETQYF
DNA: TGTGCCAGCAGTTGGGGACAGGGGCGGGAGACCCAGTACTTC

J: TRBJ1-2
size: .
V: TRBV7-9
D: TRBD1
CDR3: CASSLADRGRHGYTF
DNA: TGTGCCAGCAGCCTAGCCGACAGGGGACGGCATGGCTACACCTTC

J: TRBJ1-1
size: .
V: TRBV28
D: .
CDR3: CASSLMHSRQGRYTEAFF
DNA: TGTGCCAGCAGCCTTATGCATAGTCGGCAGGGGCGGTACACTGAAGCTTTCTTT

J: TRBJ1-2
size: .
V: TRBV27
D: TRBD1
CDR3: CASSPRTGASSNYGYTF
DNA: TGTGCCAGCAGTCCTCGGACAGGGGCGAGTTCTAACTATGGCTACACCTTC

J: TRBJ2-3
size: .
V: TRBV25-1
D: TRBD1
CDR3: CASSIGTGGTDTQYF
DNA: TGTGCCAGCAGTATCGGGACAGGGGGCACAGATACGCAGTATTTT

J: TRBJ2-2
size: once
V: TRBV7-6
D: .
CDR3: CASSLGLFGGTTGELFF
DNA: TGTGCCAGCAGCTTAGGTCTGTTCGGGGGAACAACCGGGGAGCTGTTTTTT

J: TRBJ1-1
size: .
V: TRBV10-3
D: .
CDR3: CAISSTGNTEAFF
DNA: TGTGCCATCAGTTCCACTGGGAACACTGAAGCTTTCTTT

J: TRBJ2-1
size: .
V: TRBV7-9
D: TRBD2
CDR3: CASLASGSVDEQFF
DNA: TGTGCCAGCCTCGCTAGCGGGAGCGTGGATGAGCAGTTCTTC

J: TRBJ2-1
size: .
V: TRBV9
D: .
CDR3: CASSVAGSYNEQFF
DNA: TGTGCCAGCAGCGTAGCGGGGTCCTACAATGAGCAGTTCTTC

J: TRBJ2-1
size: .
V: TRBV19
D: .
CDR3: CASSIHSWDNEQFF
DNA: TGTGCCAGTAGTATTCACAGTTGGGACAATGAGCAGTTCTTC

J: TRBJ1-1
size: .
V: TRBV7-9
D: .
CDR3: CASSLGGSQSEAFF
DNA: TGTGCCAGCAGCTTAGGAGGTAGTCAGTCTGAAGCTTTCTTT

J: TRBJ1-2
size: .
V: TRBV28
D: TRBD1
CDR3: CASTFGGGPGTGKTNYGYTF
DNA: TGTGCCAGCACCTTCGGGGGGGGGCCCGGGACAGGGAAAACTAACTATGGCTACACCTTC

J: TRBJ2-7
size: .
V: TRBV27
D: TRBD2
CDR3: CASRQRTSPLEQYF
DNA: TGTGCCAGCAGACAACGGACTAGTCCTCTGGAGCAGTACTTC

J: TRBJ1-1
size: .
V: TRBV9
D: .
CDR3: CASNTGSVWDTEAFF
DNA: TGTGCCAGCAACACAGGTTCGGTTTGGGACACTGAAGCTTTCTTT

J: TRBJ1-2
size: .
V: TRBV30
D: TRBD1
CDR3: CAWRQGASYTF
DNA: TGTGCCTGGAGGCAGGGGGCGAGCTACACCTTC

J: TRBJ2-7
size: .
V: TRBV7-9
D: TRBD1
CDR3: CASSLWTGGYEQYF
DNA: TGTGCCAGCAGCCTCTGGACAGGGGGCTACGAGCAGTACTTC

J: TRBJ1-2
size: .
V: TRBV30
D: .
CDR3: CAWSRTRNSGGGYTF
DNA: TGTGCCTGGAGTAGGACTCGGAACAGTGGGGGGGGCTACACCTTC

J: TRBJ2-5
size: .
V: TRBV19
D: .
CDR3: CASSIGEATSLETQYF
DNA: TGTGCCAGTAGTATAGGCGAGGCTACGAGTTTGGAGACCCAGTACTTC

J: TRBJ1-4
size: .
V: TRBV28
D: .
CDR3: CASRVLGGGLNEKLFF
DNA: TGTGCCAGCAGGGTCCTGGGGGGGGGATTAAATGAAAAACTGTTTTTT

J: TRBJ1-1
size: once
V: TRBV6-5
D: .
CDR3: CASSYRGTVNTEAFF
DNA: TGTGCCAGCAGTTACCGGGGGACGGTGAACACTGAAGCTTTCTTT

J: TRBJ1-3
size: few
V: TRBV10-3
D: .
CDR3: CASRDREASGNTIYF
DNA: TGTGCCAGCCGGGACCGGGAGGCTTCTGGAAACACCATATATTTT

J: TRBJ2-1
size: .
V: TRBV28
D: .
CDR3: CASSFRGLSSYNEQFF
DNA: TGTGCCAGCAGTTTTCGGGGTCTAAGCTCCTACAATGAGCAGTTCTTC